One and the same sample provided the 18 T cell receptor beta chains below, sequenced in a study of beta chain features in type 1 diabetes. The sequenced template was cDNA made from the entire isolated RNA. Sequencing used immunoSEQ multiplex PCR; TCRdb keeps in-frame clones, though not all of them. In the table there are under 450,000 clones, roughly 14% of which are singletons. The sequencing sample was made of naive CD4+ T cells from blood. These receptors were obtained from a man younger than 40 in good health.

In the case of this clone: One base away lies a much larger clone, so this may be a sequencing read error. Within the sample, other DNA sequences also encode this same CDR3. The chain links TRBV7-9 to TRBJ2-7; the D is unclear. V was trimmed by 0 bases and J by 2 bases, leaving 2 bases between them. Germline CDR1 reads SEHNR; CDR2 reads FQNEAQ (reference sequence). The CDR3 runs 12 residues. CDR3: CASSLAAYEQYF. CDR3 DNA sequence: TGTGCCAGCAGCTTAGCGGCCTACGAGCAGTACTTC.

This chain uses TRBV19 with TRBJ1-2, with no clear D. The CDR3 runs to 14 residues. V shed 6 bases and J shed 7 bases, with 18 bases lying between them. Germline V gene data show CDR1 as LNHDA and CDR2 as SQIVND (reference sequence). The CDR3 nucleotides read TGTGCCAGTAGAGTGGTGGGCTCGAGCAGTGGCTACACCTTC. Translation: CASRVVGSSSGYTF.

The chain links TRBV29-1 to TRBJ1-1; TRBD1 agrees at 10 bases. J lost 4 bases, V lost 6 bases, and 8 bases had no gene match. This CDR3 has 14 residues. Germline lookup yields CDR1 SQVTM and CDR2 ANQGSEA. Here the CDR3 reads CSVALRTGGTEAFF. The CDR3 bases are TGCAGCGTCGCACTTAGGACAGGGGGCACTGAAGCTTTCTTT. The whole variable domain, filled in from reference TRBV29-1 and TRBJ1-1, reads SAVISQKPSRDICQRGTSLTIQCQVDSQVTMMFWYRQQPGQSLTLIATANQGSEATYESGFVIDKFPISRPNLTFSTLTVSNMSPEDSSIYLCSVALRTGGTEAFFGQGTRLTVV.

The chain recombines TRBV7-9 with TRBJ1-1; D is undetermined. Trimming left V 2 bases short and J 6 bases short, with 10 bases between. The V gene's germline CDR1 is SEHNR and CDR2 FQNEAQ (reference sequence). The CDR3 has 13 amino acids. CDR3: CASSLPGGSEAFF. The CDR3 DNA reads TGTGCCAGCAGCTTACCCGGTGGATCTGAAGCTTTCTTT.

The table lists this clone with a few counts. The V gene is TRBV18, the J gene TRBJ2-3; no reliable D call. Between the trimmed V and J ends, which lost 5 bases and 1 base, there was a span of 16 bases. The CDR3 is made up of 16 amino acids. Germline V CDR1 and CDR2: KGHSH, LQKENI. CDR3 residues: CASSDWTQLGTDTQYF. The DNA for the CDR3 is TGTGCCAGCTCAGATTGGACGCAACTGGGCACAGATACGCAGTATTTT.

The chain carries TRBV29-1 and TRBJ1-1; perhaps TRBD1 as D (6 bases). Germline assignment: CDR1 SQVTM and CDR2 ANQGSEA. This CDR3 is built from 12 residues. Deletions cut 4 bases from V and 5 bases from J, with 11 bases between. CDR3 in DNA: TGCAGCGTTGGGGGGCTGACTACTGAAGCTTTCTTT. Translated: CSVGGLTTEAFF.

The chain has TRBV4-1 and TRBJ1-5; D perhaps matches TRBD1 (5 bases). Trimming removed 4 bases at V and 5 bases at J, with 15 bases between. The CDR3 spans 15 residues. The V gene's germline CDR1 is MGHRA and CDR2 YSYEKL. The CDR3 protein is CASSLPGGGYQPQHF. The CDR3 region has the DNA TGCGCCAGCAGCCTACCCGGGGGTGGTTATCAGCCCCAGCATTTT.

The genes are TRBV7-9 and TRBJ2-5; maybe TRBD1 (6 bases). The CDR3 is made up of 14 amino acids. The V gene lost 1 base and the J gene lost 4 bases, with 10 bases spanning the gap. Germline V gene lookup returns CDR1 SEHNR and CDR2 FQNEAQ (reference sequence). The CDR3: CASSLGARGETQYF. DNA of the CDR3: TGTGCCAGCAGCTTAGGAGCCAGGGGAGAGACCCAGTACTTC.

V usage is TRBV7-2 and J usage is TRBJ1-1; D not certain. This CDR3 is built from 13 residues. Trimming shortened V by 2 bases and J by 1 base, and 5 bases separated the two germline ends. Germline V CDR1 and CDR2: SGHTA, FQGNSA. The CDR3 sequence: CASSLRWNTEAFF. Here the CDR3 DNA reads TGTGCCAGCAGCTTACGGTGGAACACTGAAGCTTTCTTT.

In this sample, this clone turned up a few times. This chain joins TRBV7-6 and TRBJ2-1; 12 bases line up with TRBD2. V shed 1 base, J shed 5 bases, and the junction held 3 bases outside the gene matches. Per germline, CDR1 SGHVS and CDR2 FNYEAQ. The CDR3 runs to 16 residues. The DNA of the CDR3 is TGTGCCAGCAGCTTAGGCGGACTAGCGGGGAACAATGAGCAGTTCTTC. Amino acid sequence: CASSLGGLAGNNEQFF.

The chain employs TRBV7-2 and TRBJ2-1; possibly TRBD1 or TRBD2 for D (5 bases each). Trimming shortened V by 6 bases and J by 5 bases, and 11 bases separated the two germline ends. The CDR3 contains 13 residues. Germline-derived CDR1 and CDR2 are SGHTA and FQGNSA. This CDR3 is CASSGGAHNEQFF. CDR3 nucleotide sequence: TGTGCCAGCAGTGGGGGTGCCCACAATGAGCAGTTCTTC.

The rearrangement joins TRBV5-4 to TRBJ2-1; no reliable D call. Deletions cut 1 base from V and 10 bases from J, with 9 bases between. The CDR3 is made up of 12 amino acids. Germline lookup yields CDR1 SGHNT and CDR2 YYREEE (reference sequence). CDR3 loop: CASSLQQPEQFF. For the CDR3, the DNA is TGTGCCAGCAGCTTGCAACAGCCCGAGCAGTTCTTC.

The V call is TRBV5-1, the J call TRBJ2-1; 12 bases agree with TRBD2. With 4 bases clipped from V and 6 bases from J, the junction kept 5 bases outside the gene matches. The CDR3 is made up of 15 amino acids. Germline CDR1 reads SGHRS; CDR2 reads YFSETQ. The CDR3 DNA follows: TGCGCCAGCAGCCGGACTAGCGGGGATGCCAATGAGCAGTTCTTC. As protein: CASSRTSGDANEQFF.

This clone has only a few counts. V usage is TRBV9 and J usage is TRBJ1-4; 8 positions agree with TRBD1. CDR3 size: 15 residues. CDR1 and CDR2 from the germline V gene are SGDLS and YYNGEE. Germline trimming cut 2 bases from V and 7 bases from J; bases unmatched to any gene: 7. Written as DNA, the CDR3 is TGTGCCAGCAGCGTGGCGACAGGGGATAGTGAAAAACTGTTTTTT. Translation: CASSVATGDSEKLFF.

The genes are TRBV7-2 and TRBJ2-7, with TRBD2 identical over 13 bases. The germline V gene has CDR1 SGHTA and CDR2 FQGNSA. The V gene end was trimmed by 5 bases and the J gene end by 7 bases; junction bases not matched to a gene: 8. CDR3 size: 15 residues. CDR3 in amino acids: CASSPRLAGGLEQYF. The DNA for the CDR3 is TGTGCCAGCAGCCCCCGACTAGCGGGGGGCCTGGAGCAGTACTTC.

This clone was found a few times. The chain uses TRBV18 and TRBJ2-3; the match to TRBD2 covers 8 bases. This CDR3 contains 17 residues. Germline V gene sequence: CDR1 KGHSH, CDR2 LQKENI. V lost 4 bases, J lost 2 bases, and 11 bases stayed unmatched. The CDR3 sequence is CASSQIKSSGNTDTQYF. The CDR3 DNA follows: TGTGCCAGCTCACAAATAAAGAGTAGCGGGAACACAGATACGCAGTATTTT.

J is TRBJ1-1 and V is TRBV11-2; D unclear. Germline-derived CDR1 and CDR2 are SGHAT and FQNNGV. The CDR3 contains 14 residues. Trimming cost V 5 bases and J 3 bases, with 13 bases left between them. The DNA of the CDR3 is TGTGCCAGCAGCCTCGGATACAGTCACACTGAAGCTTTCTTT. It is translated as CASSLGYSHTEAFF.

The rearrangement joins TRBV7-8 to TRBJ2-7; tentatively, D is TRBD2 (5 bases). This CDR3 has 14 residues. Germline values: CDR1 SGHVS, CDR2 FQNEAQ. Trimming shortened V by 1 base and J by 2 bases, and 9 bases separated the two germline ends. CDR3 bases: TGTGCCAGCAGCTTAGGAGCGGCGACCTACGAGCAGTACTTC. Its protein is CASSLGAATYEQYF. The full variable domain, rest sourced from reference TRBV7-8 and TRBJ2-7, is GAGVSQSPRYKVAKRGQDVALRCDPISGHVSLFWYQQALGQGPEFLTYFQNEAQLDKSGLPSDRFFAERPEGSVSTLKIQRTQQEDSAVYLCASSLGAATYEQYFGPGTRLTVT.